The 27 T cell receptor beta chains in this list originate from one sample, sequenced in a study of OX40 agonist ivuxolimab in advanced cancers. Libraries were built with the immunoSEQ multiplex PCR assay. TCRdb carries this immuneACCESS record with in-frame sequences only. Its versions omit some clonotypes, under half of them owing to an unresolved V gene in the studies checked, with the rest unexplained. The sample yields under 65,000 clones; 70% to 90% were counted once. The leading ten clones occupy around 0.37% of the sample. This material consisted of CD4+ or CD8+ T cells sorted from blood, taken in a trial of the OX40 agonist ivuxolimab. Every receptor here comes from an adult with an advanced solid tumor such as melanoma, head and neck, liver or kidney cancer.

The rearrangement uses TRBV9 and TRBJ1-4, with D hard to call. There are 16 residues in the CDR3. CDR1 is SGDLS and CDR2 is YYNGEE in the germline V gene. V shed 1 base and J shed 4 bases, with 14 bases lying between them. CDR3 DNA sequence: TGTGCCAGCAGCGTAATCCATACCCGGGGTAATGAAAAACTGTTTTTT. Translated, it gives CASSVIHTRGNEKLFF.

The chain combines TRBV18 with TRBJ1-5; the D is unclear. CDR1 KGHSH and CDR2 LQKENI come from the germline V gene. V was cut by 2 bases and J by 0 bases, with 8 bases left in between. The CDR3 runs 15 residues. CDR3 sequence: CASSPSADSNQPQHF. The CDR3 region has the DNA TGTGCCAGCTCACCAAGCGCCGATAGCAATCAGCCCCAGCATTTT.

This chain joins TRBV5-4 and TRBJ1-2; possibly TRBD1 for D (5 bases). V was cut by 4 bases and J by 5 bases, with 21 bases left in between. The CDR3 runs 16 residues. Per the germline V gene, CDR1 is SGHNT and CDR2 is YYREEE (reference sequence). The CDR3 DNA is TGTGCCAGCAGCCCAAGGTGGGGGGAAGTCACTTATGGCTACACCTTC. Its protein is CASSPRWGEVTYGYTF.

The chain joins TRBV6-1 to TRBJ1-4; TRBD1 matches 7 bases. Germline V lookup: CDR1 MNHNS, CDR2 SASEGT. The CDR3 runs to 15 residues. The J segment lost 4 bases and the V segment lost 7 bases, leaving 9 bases of the junction unmatched. The CDR3 coding sequence is TGTGCCAGCAAGAGGGGACAGAGCTTTAATGAAAAACTGTTTTTT. It is translated as CASKRGQSFNEKLFF.

The genes are TRBV7-2 and TRBJ2-3; D is ambiguous. CDR1 and CDR2 (germline): SGHTA, FQGNSA. The length of the CDR3 is 14 residues. Trimming took 7 bases from V and 2 from J, leaving 13 bases between them. The CDR3 DNA follows: TGTGCCAGCACTAGAAGCCCCCCCACAGATACGCAGTATTTT. This encodes CASTRSPPTDTQYF.

The chain uses TRBV5-1 and TRBJ1-1, with D hard to call. V dropped 4 bases and J dropped 2 bases, with 18 bases sitting between them. The germline V gene encodes CDR1 SGHRS and CDR2 YFSETQ. This CDR3 comprises 16 residues. The CDR3 here is CASSPLSRADNTEAFF. In nucleotides, the CDR3 is TGCGCCAGCAGCCCTCTGTCACGGGCTGATAACACTGAAGCTTTCTTT.

The J gene is TRBJ1-5, the V gene TRBV5-1, with 10 bases identical to TRBD1. Germline loops: CDR1 SGHRS, CDR2 YFSETQ. V shed 4 bases and J 1 base; nucleotides not matched to a gene: 11. The CDR3 sequence is 18 residues long. The CDR3 DNA reads as TGCGCCAGCAGCCCTGGGACAGGGGCTCCTCGCAGCAATCAGCCCCAGCATTTT. Translated, it gives CASSPGTGAPRSNQPQHF.

This clone was recorded once. The chain recombines TRBV5-4 with TRBJ2-3; D is unclear. Germline assignment: CDR1 SGHNT and CDR2 YYREEE (reference sequence). This CDR3 has 13 amino acids. Trimming left V 4 bases short and J 4 bases short, with 10 bases between. The CDR3 DNA sequence: TGTGCCAGCAGCCAGACTGGGGCAGATACGCAGTATTTT. Translated: CASSQTGADTQYF.

The CDR3 loop is CASRWRGEFTDTQYF. The CDR3 nucleotides read TGTGCCAGCAGGTGGCGGGGGGAATTTACAGATACGCAGTATTTT. The rearrangement joins TRBV5-5 to TRBJ2-3; 8 bases align to TRBD2. The germline V gene has CDR1 SGHKS and CDR2 YYEKEE (reference sequence). The CDR3 is 15 residues long. The junction had 8 bases not matched to a gene; V was cut back by 5 bases and J by 3 bases.

The chain links TRBV6-1 to TRBJ1-3; 8 bases line up with TRBD1. After removal of 6 bases from V and 0 bases from J, the junction contained 4 bases not matched to a gene. The length of the CDR3 is 15 residues. CDR1 MNHNS and CDR2 SASEGT come from the germline V gene. Written as DNA, the CDR3 is TGTGCCAGCAGCGATACAGGGGGCTCTGGAAACACCATATATTTT. Translated, it gives CASSDTGGSGNTIYF.

V and J are TRBV6-1 and TRBJ2-5; 10 bases map to TRBD2. V lost 7 bases to trimming and J lost 0 bases; unmatched junction nucleotides: 2. This CDR3 spans 14 amino acids. Germline CDR1 is MNHNS and CDR2 is SASEGT. CDR3 in amino acids: CASISGGNQETQYF. The CDR3 bases are TGTGCCAGCATTAGCGGGGGGAACCAAGAGACCCAGTACTTC.

V and J are TRBV6-5 and TRBJ2-7; D could derive from TRBD1 or TRBD2 (6 bases each). With 8 bases removed from V and 4 bases from J, the gap between germline ends came to 15 bases. The CDR3 runs to 13 residues. Germline CDR1 MNHEY, CDR2 SVGAGI. The CDR3 DNA follows: TGTGCCAGCCGCGGAGGGGGAAAATACGAGCAGTACTTC. Encoded protein: CASRGGGKYEQYF.

This clone has only a few counts. The V call is TRBV7-2, the J call TRBJ1-1; the match to TRBD1 covers 9 bases. Trimming took 6 bases from V and 5 from J; bases not matched to a gene: 7. Germline V lookup: CDR1 SGHTA, CDR2 FQGNSA. The CDR3 extends over 14 amino acids. CDR3 in DNA: TGTGCCAGCAGGTGGGGACAGGGTCTAACTGAAGCTTTCTTT. It is translated as CASRWGQGLTEAFF.

The chain carries TRBV27 and TRBJ2-3; 7 positions agree with TRBD1. After removal of 5 bases from V and 1 base from J, the junction contained 9 bases not matched to a gene. The CDR3 runs 16 residues. Germline assignment: CDR1 MNHEY and CDR2 SMNVEV (reference sequence). The CDR3 DNA sequence: TGTGCCAGCAGTCCCAAGACAGGGTGGGGCACAGATACGCAGTATTTT. This gives the protein CASSPKTGWGTDTQYF.

As concerns this clone: At one end the junction does not follow the germline gene, possibly because of a read error. This chain links TRBV11-2 with TRBJ2-7, with no clear D. The CDR3 contains 13 residues. The V gene's germline CDR1 is SGHAT and CDR2 FQNNGV. CDR3: CASSLGLNYGQYF. The DNA of the CDR3 is TGTGCCAGCAGCTTAGGTCTAAACTACGGGCAGTACTTC.

This clone occurred a few times. The V call is TRBV18, the J call TRBJ2-3, with 8 bases fitting TRBD2. The germline V gene has CDR1 KGHSH and CDR2 LQKENI. After removal of 2 bases from V and 5 bases from J, the junction contained 0 bases not matched to a gene. The CDR3 loop spans 13 amino acids. The CDR3 DNA sequence: TGTGCCAGCTCACCAGCGGGGGGAGATACGCAGTATTTT. Its protein product is CASSPAGGDTQYF.

The chain carries TRBV11-2 and TRBJ1-6; D might be TRBD1 (6 bases). The CDR3 has 15 residues. With 1 base removed from V and 6 bases from J, the gap between germline ends came to 10 bases. Per the germline V gene, CDR1 is SGHAT and CDR2 is FQNNGV. The CDR3 DNA sequence: TGTGCCAGCAGCTTAGTCGCCAGGGGTAATTCACCCCTCCACTTT. Protein: CASSLVARGNSPLHF.

The rearrangement links TRBV11-2 to TRBJ1-2; 8 nucleotides line up with TRBD1. Trimming removed 7 bases from V and 5 bases from J; junction bases left unmatched: 12. In germline, CDR1 is SGHAT, CDR2 FQNNGV. The CDR3 consists of 15 residues. The CDR3 bases are TGTGCCAGCACCAAACCGGGCAGGGGGCGTTATGGCTACACCTTC. This translates into CASTKPGRGRYGYTF.

This clone was counted once. V and J are TRBV7-6 and TRBJ2-7; TRBD2 might be the D (6 bases). The CDR3 consists of 14 residues. V lost 1 base to trimming and J lost 2 bases, with 9 bases between them. Germline CDR1 SGHVS, CDR2 FNYEAQ. The CDR3: CASSLGGAPYEQYF. The DNA for the CDR3 is TGTGCCAGCAGCTTAGGCGGGGCACCCTACGAGCAGTACTTC.

V gene TRBV7-9 combines with J gene TRBJ1-6; D remains ambiguous. CDR3 length: 14 residues. Trimming stripped 1 base from V and 6 bases from J, with 7 bases between. Germline V gives CDR1 SEHNR, CDR2 FQNEAQ (reference sequence). The CDR3 protein is CASSLGGPNSPLHF. DNA of the CDR3: TGTGCCAGCAGCTTAGGAGGGCCTAATTCACCCCTCCACTTT.

V is TRBV30 and J is TRBJ2-2; maybe TRBD1 (6 bases). V gave up 1 base and J gave up 7 bases, with 10 bases separating them. The CDR3 loop spans 13 amino acids. Looked up from germline, CDR1 is GTSNPN and CDR2 is SVGIG (reference sequence). DNA of the CDR3: TGTGCCTGGAGTGAAAAAGGGGGCGGGGAGCTGTTTTTT. Its protein is CAWSEKGGGELFF.

The chain carries TRBV7-9 and TRBJ1-1; no reliable D call. Germline-derived CDR1 and CDR2 are SEHNR and FQNEAQ (reference sequence). This CDR3 is 13 amino acids long. V shed 5 bases and J shed 5 bases, with 12 bases lying between them. As DNA, the CDR3 is TGTGCCAGCAGCCTATCGCGGGGAACTGAAGCTTTCTTT. It codes for CASSLSRGTEAFF.

This clone appeared once. The chain combines TRBV7-8 with TRBJ1-4, with TRBD1 identical over 8 bases. The CDR3 has 14 amino acids. The J segment lost 14 bases and the V segment lost 5 bases, leaving 13 bases of the junction unmatched. Germline assignment: CDR1 SGHVS and CDR2 FQNEAQ. CDR3 loop: CASSQDRAKRELFF. The CDR3, as DNA: TGTGCCAGCAGCCAGGACAGGGCAAAAAGAGAGCTGTTTTTT.

This chain joins TRBV6-4 and TRBJ2-3; weak D call: TRBD1 (6 bases). Trimming removed 3 bases from V and 1 base from J, with 8 bases in between. The CDR3 runs to 14 residues. Germline loops: CDR1 MRHNA, CDR2 SNTAGT. For the CDR3, the DNA is TGTGCCAGCAGTGAAACAGGGCGCACAGATACGCAGTATTTT. Encoded protein: CASSETGRTDTQYF.

The chain carries TRBV18 and TRBJ2-1; 11 nucleotides line up with TRBD1. CDR1 KGHSH and CDR2 LQKENI come from the germline V gene. The CDR3 covers 15 residues. The V segment lost 6 bases and the J segment 4 bases; nucleotides outside the gene matches: 5. CDR3 protein: CASSLDRGLYNEQFF. CDR3 in DNA: TGTGCCAGCTCCTTGGACAGGGGGCTTTACAATGAGCAGTTCTTC.

The chain joins TRBV7-9 to TRBJ1-1; 8 bases are shared with TRBD1. The germline V gene has CDR1 SEHNR and CDR2 FQNEAQ (reference sequence). Losses at the gene ends were 3 bases for V and 3 bases for J; bases not matched to a gene: 9. The CDR3 runs 16 residues. The CDR3 coding sequence is TGTGCCAGCAGCTTTTCGCAGGGGGCGGGTGACACTGAAGCTTTCTTT. It is translated as CASSFSQGAGDTEAFF.

The CDR3 sequence is CASSLSGQDNSPLHF. The CDR3 DNA sequence: TGTGCCAGCAGCTTATCAGGGCAGGATAATTCACCCCTCCACTTT. The chain uses TRBV7-6 and TRBJ1-6, with D possibly being TRBD1 (5 bases). CDR1 and CDR2 from the germline V gene are SGHVS and FNYEAQ. This CDR3 spans 15 amino acids. The V end was cut by 2 bases, the J end by 5 bases, with 10 bases between.